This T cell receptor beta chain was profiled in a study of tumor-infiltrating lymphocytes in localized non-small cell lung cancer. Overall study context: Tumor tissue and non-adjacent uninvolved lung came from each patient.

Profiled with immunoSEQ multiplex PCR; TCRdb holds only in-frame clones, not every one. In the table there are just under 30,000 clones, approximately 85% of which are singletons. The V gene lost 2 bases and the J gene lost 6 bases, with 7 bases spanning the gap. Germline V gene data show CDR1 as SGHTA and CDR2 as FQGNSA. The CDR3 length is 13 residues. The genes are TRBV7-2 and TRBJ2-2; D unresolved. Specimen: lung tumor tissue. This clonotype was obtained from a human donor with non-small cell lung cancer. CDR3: CASSLIAAGELFF. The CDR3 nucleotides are TGTGCCAGCAGCTTAATCGCGGCCGGGGAGCTGTTTTTT. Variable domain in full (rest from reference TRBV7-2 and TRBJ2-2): GAGVSQSPSNKVTEKGKDVELRCDPISGHTALYWYRQSLGQGLEFLIYFQGNSAPDKSGLPSDRFSAERTGGSVSTLTIQRTQQEDSAVYLCASSLIAAGELFFGEGSRLTVL.